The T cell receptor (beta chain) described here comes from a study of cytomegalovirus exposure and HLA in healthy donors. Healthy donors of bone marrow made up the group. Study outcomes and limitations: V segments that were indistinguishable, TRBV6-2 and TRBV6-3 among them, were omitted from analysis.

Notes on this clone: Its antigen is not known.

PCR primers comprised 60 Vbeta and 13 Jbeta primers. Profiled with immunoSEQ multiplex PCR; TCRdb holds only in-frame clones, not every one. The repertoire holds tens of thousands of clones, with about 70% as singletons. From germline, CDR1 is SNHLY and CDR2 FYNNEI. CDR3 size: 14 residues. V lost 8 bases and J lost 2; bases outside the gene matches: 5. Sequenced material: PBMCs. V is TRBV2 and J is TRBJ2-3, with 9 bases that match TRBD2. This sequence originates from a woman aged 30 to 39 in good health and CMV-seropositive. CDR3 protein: CASQTSGYTDTQYF. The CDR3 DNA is TGTGCCAGCCAGACTAGCGGATACACAGATACGCAGTATTTT.